This record looks at one T cell receptor (beta chain) sequence and its context. Sequence at one end of the junction differs from germline and may be a read error. The CDR3 contains 15 residues. CDR1 and CDR2 from the germline V gene are MNHEY and SVGAGI. PCR was performed using 60 Vbeta and 13 Jbeta primers. Produced via immunoSEQ multiplex PCR; TCRdb's table is partial and in-frame only. The table has about 120,000 clones, nearly 65% seen once. The data belong to a study of cytomegalovirus exposure and HLA in healthy donors. This TCR was sampled from a man aged 35 to 55 in good health and CMV-seropositive. This sequence joins TRBV6-5 and TRBJ1-2; D is undetermined. Sequenced: PBMCs. CDR3 bases: TGTGCCAGCAGCCGCCTCAGCACCCCGCGGGGTGGCTGCACCTTC. It is translated as CASSRLSTPRGGCTF.